This TCR beta chain came from a study of control samples from healthy donors and cancer patients. The assay was immunoSEQ multiplex PCR, and TCRdb's table has in-frame clones only and misses some. Of 150,000 to 200,000 clones listed, roughly nine tenths are singletons. Between the trimmed V and J ends, which lost 1 base and 4 bases, there was a span of 13 bases. The CDR3 runs to 15 residues. CDR1 and CDR2 from the germline V gene are LGHNA and YSLEER. This receptor was taken from a young man in good health. The rearrangement joins TRBV4-3 to TRBJ1-1, with D uncertain. Sequenced input: blood. CDR3 residues: CASSQAPGSGTEAFF. The CDR3 DNA follows: TGCGCCAGCAGCCAAGCACCCGGGTCGGGCACTGAAGCTTTCTTT.